This T cell receptor beta chain derives from a study of T cell responses to AZD1222 COVID-19 vaccine. The CDR3 runs to 15 residues. The V gene end was trimmed by 4 bases and the J gene end by 3 bases; junction bases not matched to a gene: 4. The germline gives CDR1 SGHDN, CDR2 FVKESK. Repertoires were generated with immunoSEQ multiplex PCR, while TCRdb's copy carries only in-frame clones and drops some. The table includes roughly 100,000 clones, roughly 82% detected once. The J gene is TRBJ1-3, the V gene TRBV14, with 9 bases that match TRBD1. The source was peripheral blood, collected on day 0 of AZD1222 vaccination. The receptor was isolated from an adult in good health. This CDR3 is CASSPGTGFGNTIYF. The CDR3 nucleotides are TGTGCCAGCAGCCCCGGGACAGGGTTTGGAAACACCATATATTTT. The full variable domain, rest sourced from reference TRBV14 and TRBJ1-3, is EAGVTQFPSHSVIEKGQTVTLRCDPISGHDNLYWYRRVMGKEIKFLLHFVKESKQDESGMPNNRFLAERTGGTYSTLKVQPAELEDSGVYFCASSPGTGFGNTIYFGEGSWLTVV.